Following are 9 T cell receptor beta chains from one sample sequenced in a study of T-cell memory formation after mild COVID-19. MiXCR was run by TCRdb on the 5' RACE reads, yielding one entry per CDR3 protein. This sample yields approximately 290,000 distinct CDR3 sequences, of which roughly 15% are seen a single time; roughly 20% belongs to the top ten. The sample was PBMCs or a T cell subset sorted from them (not recorded which). These receptors all come from a young man who had mild COVID-19 (a few samples of this study predate the infection). Cell type and time point are not known.

The rearrangement uses TRBV20-1 and TRBJ1-5, with D hard to call. This CDR3 region has 12 residues. V was cut by 7 bases and J by 3 bases, with 10 bases left in between. The germline gives CDR1 DFQATT, CDR2 SNEGSKA (reference sequence). CDR3 in amino acids: CSGSGNNQPQHF. CDR3 nucleotide sequence: TGCAGTGGTTCCGGGAACAATCAGCCCCAGCATTTT.

V is TRBV7-8 and J is TRBJ1-1; D is perhaps TRBD1 (5 bases). Trimming left V 7 bases short and J 1 base short, with 13 bases between. This CDR3 has 14 residues. Looked up from germline, CDR1 is SGHVS and CDR2 is FQNEAQ. The chain's CDR3 is CASMFIRGNTEAFF. The DNA of the CDR3 is TGTGCCAGCATGTTCATAAGGGGGAACACTGAAGCTTTCTTT.

This clonotype was seen many times. The chain is built from TRBV5-1 and TRBJ2-3, with D uncertain. V dropped 2 bases and J dropped 1 base, with 11 bases sitting between them. The CDR3 runs to 15 residues. The germline V gene encodes CDR1 SGHRS and CDR2 YFSETQ. The CDR3 here is CASSFAGFRTDTQYF. For the CDR3, the DNA is TGCGCCAGCAGCTTTGCCGGTTTTCGCACAGATACGCAGTATTTT.

The chain recombines TRBV19 with TRBJ2-7, with no clear D. Looked up from germline, CDR1 is LNHDA and CDR2 is SQIVND (reference sequence). Trimming shortened V by 6 bases and J by 6 bases, and 18 bases separated the two germline ends. The length of the CDR3 is 14 residues. The CDR3, as DNA: TGTGCCAGTAGAGCCCGGGCAGGCACCGGCGAGCAGTACTTC. Translation gives CASRARAGTGEQYF. The variable domain in full, completed from reference TRBV19 and TRBJ2-7, reads DGGITQSPKYLFRKEGQNVTLSCEQNLNHDAMYWYRQDPGQGLRLIYYSQIVNDFQKGDIAEGYSVSREKKESFPLTVTSAQKNPTAFYLCASRARAGTGEQYFGPGTRLTVT.

This clonotype was seen a few times. This chain joins TRBV7-9 and TRBJ1-4, with D maybe TRBD1 (6 bases). Germline V CDR1 and CDR2: SEHNR, FQNEAQ (reference sequence). V gave up 5 bases and J gave up 8 bases, with 21 bases separating them. The CDR3 contains 16 residues. CDR3 nucleotides: TGTGCCAGCAGCCCGTCGCCCTACGGGGGCCGGGAAAAACTGTTTTTT. It yields the protein CASSPSPYGGREKLFF.

Many counts were recorded for this clonotype. V is TRBV3-1 and J is TRBJ1-1; D is unresolved. CDR1 LGHDT and CDR2 YNNKEL come from the germline V gene (reference sequence). The CDR3 loop spans 12 amino acids. V lost 4 bases and J lost 3, with 6 bases in between. Written as DNA, the CDR3 is TGTGCCAGCAGCCTCCTGGACACTGAAGCTTTCTTT. Residues: CASSLLDTEAFF.

This clonotype was picked up a small number of times. The J gene is TRBJ1-1, the V gene TRBV5-1, with 8 bases that match TRBD1. The CDR3 spans 13 residues. CDR1 and CDR2 (germline): SGHRS, YFSETQ. V dropped 5 bases and J dropped 6; count of bases not matched to a gene: 6. The DNA of the CDR3 is TGCGCCAGCAGTAAAGACAGGGGCGCTGAAGCTTTCTTT. Its translation: CASSKDRGAEAFF.

The chain joins TRBV9 to TRBJ2-3; the D is unclear. With 4 bases removed from V and 0 bases from J, the gap between germline ends came to 9 bases. Germline V gene sequence: CDR1 SGDLS, CDR2 YYNGEE. CDR3 length equals 14 residues. CDR3 protein: CASSSRMSTDTQYF. In DNA form, the CDR3 reads TGTGCCAGCAGCTCACGGATGAGCACAGATACGCAGTATTTT.

This clonotype was seen a handful of times. J is TRBJ2-1 and V is TRBV3-1; no reliable D call. Germline CDR1 is LGHDT and CDR2 is YNNKEL (reference sequence). Between the trimmed V and J ends, which lost 2 bases and 6 bases, there was a span of 14 bases. The CDR3 has 15 residues. The CDR3 coding sequence is TGTGCCAGCAGCCAAAATATACTGACGCTCAATGAGCAGTTCTTC. This gives the protein CASSQNILTLNEQFF.